Below, 13 T cell receptor beta chains from the same sample are listed, as sequenced in a study of tumor-infiltrating lymphocytes in primary liver carcinoma. Co-extraction of RNA and DNA was performed on about 19-30 mg of unsorted bulk tissue. The researchers produced TCR beta cDNA from around 0.5 ug total RNA with a constant-region primer. Modified slightly, ARM-PCR produced TCR beta libraries over three nested multiplex PCR rounds. The opening two PCR rounds, around 10 cycles each, paired TRBV1-TRBV30 forward primers with a C-beta reverse primer. MiXCR, run by TCRdb on the multiplex PCR reads, gives a single entry per CDR3 protein. The sample lists more than 45,000 distinct CDR3 sequences, 70% to 80% occurring once. Sequenced sample: liver tumor tissue from sampling region 3. Sample subset: tumor region T3, left-lateral pole. These receptors originate from a man aged 40-55 years with primary liver carcinoma and hepatitis B virus infection.

As regards this clonotype: A much larger clone sits a single nucleotide away, making a read error possible. This rearrangement joins TRBV7-9 to TRBJ2-2; D is unclear. CDR3 length: 12 residues. The germline CDR1 and CDR2 sequences are SEHNR and FQNEAQ (reference sequence). V lost 8 bases, J lost 6 bases, and 10 bases lay in between. CDR3 amino acids: CASCMTPGELFF. The DNA of the CDR3 is TGTGCCAGCTGCATGACTCCCGGGGAGCTGTTTTTT.

The chain recombines TRBV12-3 or TRBV12-4 with TRBJ2-7, with a weak D call TRBD1 (6 bases). The CDR3 length is 14 residues. The ends were cut back, 9 bases at V and 1 base at J, with 16 bases in the middle. The CDR3 spells CASTYTTGSYEQYF. DNA for the CDR3: TGTGCCAGTACTTATACGACAGGATCCTACGAGCAGTACTTC.

Comments on this clonotype: One end of the junction does not line up with germline, which may come from a read error. The CDR3 region is CASCSQAPDTQYF. Written as DNA, the CDR3 is TGTGCCAGCTGTTCCCAGGCTCCAGATACACAGTATTTT. V is TRBV6-5 and J is TRBJ2-3; D gene ambiguous. This CDR3 has 13 residues. Germline V gene lookup returns CDR1 MNHEY and CDR2 SVGAGI.

Of note for this clonotype: A read error is possible here, since a much larger clone lies one base away. This sequence joins TRBV28 and TRBJ2-1, with TRBD1 identical over 9 bases. CDR1 and CDR2 (germline): MDHEN, SYDVKM. This CDR3 spans 15 amino acids. V lost 11 bases to trimming and J lost 5 bases; unmatched junction nucleotides: 13. The CDR3 region is CACNPPGQGHNEQFF. As DNA, the CDR3 is TGTGCCTGCAACCCCCCGGGACAGGGCCACAATGAGCAGTTCTTC. Based on the CDR3 plus reference TRBV28 and TRBJ2-1, the full variable domain is DVKVTQSSRYLVKRTGEKVFLECVQDMDHENMFWYRQDPGLGLRLIYFSYDVKMKEKGDIPEGYSVSREKKERFSLILESASTNQTSMYLCACNPPGQGHNEQFFGPGTRLTVL.

This clonotype was picked up a small number of times. This chain uses TRBV7-9 with TRBJ1-1; weak D call: TRBD1 (6 bases). The germline V gene encodes CDR1 SEHNR and CDR2 FQNEAQ (reference sequence). CDR3 length: 15 residues. V lost 5 bases to trimming and J lost 6 bases, with 19 bases between them. CDR3 bases: TGTGCCAGCAGCCCTCAGGGGCTAATAAACGCTGAAGCTTTCTTT. Translating gives CASSPQGLINAEAFF.

Comments on this clonotype: The junction and the germline gene differ at one end; a read error may be behind it. This sequence joins TRBV4-1 and TRBJ2-3, with D possibly TRBD2 on 6 matching bases. This CDR3 region has 13 residues. The germline V gene encodes CDR1 MGHRA and CDR2 YSYEKL. The CDR3 loop reads CASSPRDTDTQYF. Here the CDR3 DNA reads TGCGCCAGTAGCCCGCGGGACACAGATACGCAGTATTTT.

Points on this clonotype: Just one base apart from a much larger clone, this may be a read error. The V call is TRBV2, the J call TRBJ2-3; TRBD2 aligns across 13 bases. V was pared by 7 bases and J by 6 bases, with 4 bases of the junction left unmatched. Germline V gene lookup returns CDR1 SNHLY and CDR2 FYNNEI. The CDR3 sequence is 14 residues long. The CDR3 sequence: CASTLTSGGDTQYF. Here the CDR3 DNA reads TGTGCCAGCACTCTGACTAGCGGGGGGGATACGCAGTATTTT.

This clonotype was recorded only once. A clone one base away is much larger, so this may be a read error. This chain connects TRBV5-1 to TRBJ2-7; D is perhaps TRBD1 (6 bases). Germline CDR1 reads SGHRS; CDR2 reads YFSETQ. The CDR3 extends over 14 amino acids. This CDR3 is CTSSPGPGAYEQYF. CDR3 sequence (DNA): TGCACCAGCAGTCCTGGGCCAGGGGCCTACGAGCAGTACTTC. Variable domain in full (rest from reference TRBV5-1 and TRBJ2-7): KAGVTQTPRYLIKTRGQQVTLSCSPISGHRSVSWYQQTPGQGLQFLFEYFSETQRNKGNFPGRFSGRQFSNSRSEMNVSTLELGDSALYLCTSSPGPGAYEQYFGPGTRLTVT.

This clonotype has at least ten counts. A much larger clonotype is one base distant, so this may be a read error. V usage is TRBV11-2 and J usage is TRBJ2-5; 8 nucleotides agree with TRBD2. Unmatched junction bases numbered 7, after V lost 6 bases and J lost 1 base. The germline V gene encodes CDR1 SGHAT and CDR2 FQNNGV. CDR3 length: 15 residues. CDR3 coding DNA: TGTGCCAGCAGTCACTTAGCGGGACCCCAAGAGACCCAGTACTTC. Amino acids: CASSHLAGPQETQYF.

This clonotype was seen at least ten times. This chain uses TRBV10-3 with TRBJ2-3; TRBD2 matches at 13 bases. The J segment lost 4 bases and the V segment lost 6 bases, leaving 13 bases of the junction unmatched. CDR3 length: 18 amino acids. CDR1 and CDR2 from the germline V gene are ENHRY and SYGVKD. CDR3 bases: TGTGCCATCAGGGAAAGACTAGCGGGAGGAACCACCGCAGATACGCAGTATTTT. This sequence encodes CAIRERLAGGTTADTQYF.

V is TRBV12-3 or TRBV12-4 and J is TRBJ2-7; maybe TRBD2 (6 bases). V lost 6 bases, J lost 10 bases, and 25 bases lay in between. This CDR3 has 15 amino acids. The CDR3 bases are TGTGCCAGCAGCGTCCTCTGGAGGGCCTTGGAAGATCAGTACTTC. Translating gives CASSVLWRALEDQYF.

This clonotype came up many times. The chain links TRBV10-3 to TRBJ2-3, with 7 bases that match TRBD2. The J segment lost 5 bases and the V segment lost 6 bases, leaving 8 bases of the junction unmatched. Per germline, CDR1 ENHRY and CDR2 SYGVKD. The CDR3 has 14 amino acids. The DNA for the CDR3 is TGTGCCATCAGGACAGAGGGGAGGGGAGATACGCAGTATTTT. Its protein product is CAIRTEGRGDTQYF.

This rearrangement joins TRBV4-1 to TRBJ1-3, with a weak D call TRBD1 (5 bases). Trimming took 11 bases from V and 6 from J, leaving 23 bases between them. The CDR3 covers 15 residues. CDR1 and CDR2 (germline): MGHRA, YSYEKL. CDR3 region: CAGNSLPGLTNTIYF. The CDR3 region has the DNA TGCGCCGGCAACTCGCTTCCGGGACTTACAAACACCATATATTTT.